The sequence of this T cell receptor (beta chain) was determined in a study of graft-versus-host responses after intestinal transplantation. Looking at the study overall: Each recipient received a multivisceral, liver-intestinal, or isolated intestinal graft.

Remarks on this clone: Its antigen is undetermined.

The assay was immunoSEQ multiplex PCR, and TCRdb's table has in-frame clones only and misses some. This sample has about 57,000 clones; roughly 90% occur once, and the top ten carry less than 2%. Study-wide results and caveats: Some GvH clones appeared in ileal mucosa or blood before recipient bone marrow.

Germline values: CDR1 MNHEY, CDR2 SVGAGI. This CDR3 contains 15 residues. J lost 8 bases, V lost 5 bases, and 6 bases had no gene match. The clonotype was recovered from a human patient who received an intestinal transplant, so some T cells may come from the graft donor. This sequence joins TRBV6-5 and TRBJ1-4, with TRBD1 matching over 12 bases. The starting material was PBMCs, obtained 26 days after transplant. The chain's CDR3 is CASSGTGGDQEKLFF. CDR3 DNA: TGTGCCAGCAGTGGGACAGGGGGCGACCAGGAAAAACTGTTTTTT.